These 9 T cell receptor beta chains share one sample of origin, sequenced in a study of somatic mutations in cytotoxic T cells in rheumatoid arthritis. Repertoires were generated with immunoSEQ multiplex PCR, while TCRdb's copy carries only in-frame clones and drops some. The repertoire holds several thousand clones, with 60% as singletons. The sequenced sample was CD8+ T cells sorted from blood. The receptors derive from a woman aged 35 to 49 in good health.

CDR3 in amino acids: CASSSPGGEQFF. In DNA, the CDR3 is TGTGCCAGCAGCTCCCCCGGCGGTGAGCAGTTCTTC. The J gene is TRBJ2-1, the V gene TRBV7-6; D unclear. V gave up 4 bases and J gave up 9 bases, with 10 bases separating them. Germline V gene sequence: CDR1 SGHVS, CDR2 FNYEAQ. This CDR3 is built from 12 residues.

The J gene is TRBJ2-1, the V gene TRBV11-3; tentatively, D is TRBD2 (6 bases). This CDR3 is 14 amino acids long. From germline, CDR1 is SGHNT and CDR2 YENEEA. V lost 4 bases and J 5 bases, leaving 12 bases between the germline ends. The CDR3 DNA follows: TGTGCCAGCAGCTACCTTGCGGGGAACAATGAGCAGTTCTTC. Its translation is CASSYLAGNNEQFF.

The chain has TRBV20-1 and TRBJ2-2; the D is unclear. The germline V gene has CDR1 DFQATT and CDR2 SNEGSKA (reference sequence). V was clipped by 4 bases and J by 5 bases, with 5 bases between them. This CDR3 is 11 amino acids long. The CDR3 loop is CSAIETGELFF. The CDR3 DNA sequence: TGCAGTGCTATCGAGACCGGGGAGCTGTTTTTT.

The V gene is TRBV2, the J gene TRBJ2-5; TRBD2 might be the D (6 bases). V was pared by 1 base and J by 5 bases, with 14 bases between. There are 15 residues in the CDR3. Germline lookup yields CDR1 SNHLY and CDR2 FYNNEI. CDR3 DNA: TGTGCCAGCAGTGAAGAGGTAGCGGTGGGCGAGACCCAGTACTTC. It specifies CASSEEVAVGETQYF.

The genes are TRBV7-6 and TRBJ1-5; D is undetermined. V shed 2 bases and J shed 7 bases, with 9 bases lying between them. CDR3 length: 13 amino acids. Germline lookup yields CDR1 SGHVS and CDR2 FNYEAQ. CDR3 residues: CASSLQSEQPQHF. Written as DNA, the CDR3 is TGTGCCAGCAGCTTACAGTCCGAACAGCCCCAGCATTTT.

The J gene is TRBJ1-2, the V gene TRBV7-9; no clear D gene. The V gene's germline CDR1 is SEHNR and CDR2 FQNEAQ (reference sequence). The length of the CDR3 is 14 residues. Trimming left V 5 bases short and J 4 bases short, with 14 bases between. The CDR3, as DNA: TGTGCCAGCAGCCTAGAGGGCACCAGCTATGGCTACACCTTC. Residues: CASSLEGTSYGYTF.

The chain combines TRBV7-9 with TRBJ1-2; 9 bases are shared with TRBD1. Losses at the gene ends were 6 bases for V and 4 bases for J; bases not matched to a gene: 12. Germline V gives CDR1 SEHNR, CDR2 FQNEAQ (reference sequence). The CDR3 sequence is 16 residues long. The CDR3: CASSPTTGTGFYGYTF. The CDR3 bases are TGTGCCAGCAGTCCTACCACCGGGACAGGGTTCTATGGCTACACCTTC.

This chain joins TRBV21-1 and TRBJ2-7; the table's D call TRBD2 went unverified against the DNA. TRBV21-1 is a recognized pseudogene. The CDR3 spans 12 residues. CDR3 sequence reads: CASSARVYEQYF. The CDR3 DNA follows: TGTGCCAGCAGCGCGCGGGTTTACGAGCAGTACTTC.

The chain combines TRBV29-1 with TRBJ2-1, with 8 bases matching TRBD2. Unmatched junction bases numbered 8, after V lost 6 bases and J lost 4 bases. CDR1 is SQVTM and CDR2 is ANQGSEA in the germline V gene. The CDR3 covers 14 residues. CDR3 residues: CSVDLAGAYNEQFF. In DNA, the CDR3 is TGCAGCGTGGACCTAGCGGGCGCATACAATGAGCAGTTCTTC.